This entry features one T cell receptor (beta chain) sequence. RNA, at roughly 0.5 to 1 ug, was reverse transcribed with random hexamers. An immunoSEQ multiplex PCR amplified TCR beta CDR3 over 54 Vbeta and 13 Jbeta. TCRdb re-called the immunoSEQ multiplex PCR reads with MiXCR, one entry per CDR3 protein. Seen here are some 450,000 distinct CDR3 sequences, 75% to 90% observed once, and the top ten hold under 0.15%. Through negative isolation, CD4+ and CD8+ T cells were obtained, while TEMRA cells were enriched using FACS. These data come from a study of CD8 T cells in Susac syndrome. Germline values: CDR1 LNHNV, CDR2 YYDKDF (reference sequence). This CDR3 contains 16 residues. V gave up 8 bases and J gave up 0 bases; unmatched junction bases: 8.

This sequence was found in a human donor with multiple sclerosis. The chain joins TRBV15 to TRBJ1-3; 9 positions agree with TRBD1. Source material: CD8+ T cells from PBMCs. The CDR3 loop is CATFGDRELSGNTIYF. In DNA, the CDR3 is TGTGCCACCTTCGGGGACAGGGAACTCTCTGGAAACACCATATATTTT.